This is a list of T cell receptor beta chains from one sample in a study of T-cell reconstitution after alpha-beta-depleted transplantation in children. From the PCR reads, TCRdb called clonotypes with MiXCR, one entry per CDR3 protein. The repertoire holds approximately 980,000 distinct CDR3 sequences, under 30% seen once, with roughly 27% in the top ten. This specimen was PBMCs, mostly from graft donor cells, taken 360 days after TCRalphabeta/CD19-depleted stem cell transplant. These receptors were collected from a boy under two years old who had a stem cell transplant for SCID, so the T cells may come from the graft donor. CDR3s include the opening cysteine and the closing phenylalanine or tryptophan.

V: TRBV4-3
J: TRBJ2-5
CDR3: CASSQQQGTQYF

V: TRBV12-3/TRBV12-4
J: TRBJ2-5
CDR3: CASSTSAETQYF

V: TRBV2
J: TRBJ2-2
CDR3: CASSVETGVGELFF

V: TRBV5-1
J: TRBJ1-6
CDR3: CASSFTGGDSPLHF

V: TRBV4-3
J: TRBJ2-1
CDR3: CASSQRTAEDEQFF

V: TRBV6-1
J: TRBJ1-4
CDR3: CASSPRGGGSEKLFF

V: TRBV5-1
J: TRBJ2-2
CDR3: CASSSTTGNGELFF

V: TRBV12-3/TRBV12-4
J: TRBJ2-7
CDR3: CASSYGGEQYF

V: TRBV5-1
J: TRBJ2-1
CDR3: CASSFMGTNNEQFF

V: TRBV5-1
J: TRBJ1-1
CDR3: CASSLGVFGTEAFF